This entry describes one T cell receptor beta chain. The antigen is unknown. TCRdb redid the calling of the multiplex PCR reads with MiXCR, one entry per CDR3 protein. The table includes about 14,000 distinct CDR3 sequences, 50% to 60% detected once. Trimming removed 8 bases at V and 7 bases at J, with 18 bases between. This CDR3 has 14 residues. Looked up from germline, CDR1 is SQVTM and CDR2 is ANQGSEA. The data are from a study of breast tumors, draining lymph nodes, adjacent tissues. Findings of the study overall: Data only fit, rather than demonstrated, lymph node origin of most tumor T cells. The data were judged consistent with most tumor T cells coming from lymph node and expanding in tumor.

The sequenced sample consisted of tumor-adjacent breast tissue. The origin of this receptor is a female donor with breast cancer. Some clones in this sample may be carry-over from other donors' samples. The rearrangement links TRBV29-1 to TRBJ1-6; tentatively, D is TRBD1 (5 bases). CDR3 sequence: CSQDGTGPNSPLHF. CDR3 DNA: TGCAGCCAAGATGGTACAGGACCCAATTCACCCCTCCACTTT.